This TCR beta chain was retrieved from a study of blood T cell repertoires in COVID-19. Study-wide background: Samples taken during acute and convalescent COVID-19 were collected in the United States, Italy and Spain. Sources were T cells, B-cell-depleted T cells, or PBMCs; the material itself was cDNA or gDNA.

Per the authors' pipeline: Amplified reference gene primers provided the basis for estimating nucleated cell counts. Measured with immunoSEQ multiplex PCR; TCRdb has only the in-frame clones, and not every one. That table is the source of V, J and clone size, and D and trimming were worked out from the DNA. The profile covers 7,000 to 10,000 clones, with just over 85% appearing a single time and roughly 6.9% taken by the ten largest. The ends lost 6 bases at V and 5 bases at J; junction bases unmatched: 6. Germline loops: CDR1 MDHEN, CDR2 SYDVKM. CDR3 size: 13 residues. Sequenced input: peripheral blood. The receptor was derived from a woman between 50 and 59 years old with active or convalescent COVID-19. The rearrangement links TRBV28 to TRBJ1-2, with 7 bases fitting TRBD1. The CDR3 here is CASREGQLYGYTF. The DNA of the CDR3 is TGTGCCAGCAGGGAGGGACAGTTGTATGGCTACACCTTC.